Listed below are T cell receptor beta chains from one sample, sequenced in a study of radiotherapy plus CTLA-4 blockade in lung cancer. Libraries were prepared by immunoSEQ multiplex PCR; TCRdb keeps only in-frame clonotypes and omits some of them. The table records more than 40,000 clones, 60% to 70% of them present only once. Here the sequenced sample was peripheral blood, taken from a patient treated with radiotherapy plus ipilimumab. Source of these receptors: a human donor with non-small cell lung cancer who had a partial response to radiotherapy plus ipilimumab. Each CDR3 is given with its conserved first and last residue. A D gene is named only where the DNA matches it firmly. Clone size is not always given. Where it is, it says once, few, many or a class for expanded clones.

j_call | clone_size | d_call | cdr3_length | v_call | cdr3_aa | cdr3_nt
TRBJ2-2 | - | TRBD1 | 16 | TRBV27 | CASSPRQGANTGELFF | TGTGCCAGCAGTCCCCGACAGGGGGCGAACACCGGGGAGCTGTTTTTT
TRBJ2-2 | - | - | 16 | TRBV5-1 | CASSLTTDRFTGELFF | TGCGCCAGCAGCTTGACGACAGATCGCTTTACCGGGGAGCTGTTTTTT
TRBJ1-1 | - | - | 14 | TRBV5-1 | CASSLTPLDTEAFF | TGCGCCAGCAGCTTGACTCCTCTGGACACTGAAGCTTTCTTT
TRBJ1-1 | - | - | 13 | TRBV19 | CASSGAWFTEAFF | TGTGCCAGCAGTGGGGCATGGTTCACTGAAGCTTTCTTT
TRBJ1-1 | - | - | 12 | TRBV19 | CASSIGHLEAFF | TGTGCCAGTAGTATAGGACACCTTGAAGCTTTCTTT
TRBJ2-7 | - | - | 16 | TRBV2 | CASSATSTSIRDEQYF | TGTGCCAGCAGCGCTACTAGTACCTCGATCCGCGACGAGCAGTACTTC
TRBJ2-3 | once | TRBD1 | 15 | TRBV15 | CATSIPGQGTDTQYF | TGTGCCACCAGCATCCCGGGACAGGGCACAGATACGCAGTATTTT
TRBJ1-5 | few | - | 14 | TRBV6-1 | CASSEAEKRQPQHF | TGTGCCAGCAGTGAAGCAGAAAAGAGGCAGCCCCAGCATTTT
TRBJ2-7 | - | TRBD2 | 14 | TRBV6-5 | CASKPLGDYYEQYF | TGTGCCAGCAAACCACTAGGGGACTACTACGAGCAGTACTTC
TRBJ2-4 | few | - | 19 | TRBV9 | CASSVARGLAELAKNIQYF | TGTGCCAGCAGCGTAGCTAGGGGACTCGCCGAACTAGCCAAAAACATTCAGTACTTC
TRBJ2-1 | - | - | 13 | TRBV25-1 | CASSVVSGNEQFF | TGTGCCAGCAGTGTGGTAAGCGGCAATGAGCAGTTCTTC
TRBJ1-1 | - | - | 12 | TRBV19 | CASRQGPNEAFF | TGTGCCAGTAGGCAGGGCCCGAATGAAGCTTTCTTT
TRBJ2-7 | - | TRBD2 | 15 | TRBV6-6 | CASSPQGGGPYEQYF | TGTGCCAGCAGTCCCCAGGGCGGGGGGCCCTACGAGCAGTACTTC
TRBJ2-3 | - | TRBD2 | 16 | TRBV5-1 | CASSLGFSGTTDTQYF | TGCGCCAGCAGCTTGGGGTTTAGCGGGACAACAGATACGCAGTATTTT
TRBJ2-3 | - | TRBD1 | 16 | TRBV5-1 | CASSDPGTGGTDTQYF | TGCGCCAGCAGCGATCCCGGGACAGGAGGCACAGATACGCAGTATTTT
TRBJ1-1 | - | - | 16 | TRBV27 | CASSLLGGLMNTEAFF | TGTGCCAGCAGTTTGCTCGGGGGGCTGATGAACACTGAAGCTTTCTTT
TRBJ2-7 | - | - | 13 | TRBV10-3 | CAISDGGRGEQYF | TGTGCCATCAGTGACGGGGGACGGGGCGAGCAGTACTTC
TRBJ1-1 | few | - | 10 | TRBV2 | CASSSGEAFF | TGTGCCAGCAGTTCCGGTGAAGCTTTCTTT
TRBJ1-1 | - | - | 14 | TRBV25-1 | CASSESGRGARAFF | TGTGCCAGCAGTGAATCAGGTCGGGGGGCGCGAGCTTTCTTT
TRBJ2-7 | - | - | 14 | TRBV5-1 | CASSLGTSSYEQYF | TGCGCCAGCAGCTTGGGGACTTCTTCCTACGAGCAGTACTTC
TRBJ1-1 | - | - | 11 | TRBV6-5 | CASSESIKAFF | TGTGCCAGCAGCGAGTCGATTAAGGCTTTCTTT
TRBJ2-5 | - | - | 12 | TRBV11-3 | CASSLPSGVQYF | TGTGCCAGCAGCTTACCAAGCGGAGTTCAGTACTTC
TRBJ1-2 | - | - | 12 | TRBV6-1 | CASDWVGYGYTF | TGTGCCAGCGACTGGGTAGGATATGGCTACACCTTC
TRBJ2-7 | - | - | 16 | TRBV5-5 | CASSLEYRVDSYEQYF | TGTGCCAGCAGCTTGGAATACAGGGTGGATTCCTACGAGCAGTACTTC
TRBJ2-1 | few | - | 14 | TRBV7-8 | CASSLTGRMVEQFF | TGTGCCAGCAGCTTAACGGGGAGGATGGTTGAGCAGTTCTTC
TRBJ2-1 | - | - | 14 | TRBV6-6 | CASSYSPGYNEQFF | TGTGCCAGCAGTTACTCGCCAGGGTACAATGAGCAGTTCTTC
TRBJ2-2 | few | - | 14 | TRBV7-9 | CASSLWGRTGELFF | TGTGCCAGCAGCTTATGGGGGCGCACCGGGGAGCTGTTTTTT
TRBJ1-4 | - | TRBD1 | 16 | TRBV15 | CATSRARGTGGEKLFF | TGTGCCACCAGCAGAGCTCGCGGGACAGGGGGTGAAAAACTGTTTTTT
TRBJ2-7 | - | TRBD1 | 15 | TRBV6-5 | CASTPPGTGAYEQYF | TGTGCCAGCACCCCCCCCGGGACAGGAGCCTACGAGCAGTACTTC
TRBJ2-2 | - | TRBD2 | 15 | TRBV29-1 | CSVAVGGGTTGELFF | TGCAGCGTTGCAGTTGGGGGGGGAACCACCGGGGAGCTGTTTTTT
TRBJ2-7 | - | - | 12 | TRBV29-1 | CSAQGSSYEQYF | TGCAGCGCGCAGGGGAGCTCCTACGAGCAGTACTTC
TRBJ1-4 | - | TRBD1 | 15 | TRBV5-1 | CASSGQGAANEKLFF | TGCGCCAGCAGCGGACAGGGGGCTGCTAATGAAAAACTGTTTTTT
TRBJ2-7 | few | TRBD2 | 18 | TRBV10-3 | CAISEGGRVAGEGDEQYF | TGTGCCATCAGTGAGGGGGGGAGGGTAGCGGGGGAGGGGGACGAGCAGTACTTC
TRBJ1-3 | - | - | 17 | TRBV5-6 | CASSLGAGVFSGNTIYF | TGTGCCAGCAGCTTGGGAGCAGGGGTGTTCTCTGGAAACACCATATATTTT
TRBJ1-2 | once | - | 12 | TRBV28 | CASSLPPYGYTF | TGTGCCAGCAGTTTACCTCCCTATGGCTACACCTTC
TRBJ2-1 | few | - | 14 | TRBV9 | CASSVGGSYNEQFF | TGTGCCAGCAGCGTAGGTGGCAGCTACAATGAGCAGTTCTTC
TRBJ2-7 | few | - | 12 | TRBV6-1 | CASSDSAYEQYF | TGTGCCAGCAGTGATTCGGCCTACGAGCAGTACTTC